This is a list of T cell receptor beta chains from one sample in a study of CD8 T cells in ankylosing spondylitis. TCRdb reprocessed the 5' RACE reads via MiXCR and lists one record per CDR3 protein. The sample contains hundreds of thousands of distinct CDR3 sequences, roughly 18% of which appear only once. Sample: blood, either unsorted or a sorted T cell fraction (not recorded which). The receptors were gathered from a male donor with ankylosing spondylitis. The CDR3 runs from the conserved cysteine through the conserved F or W.

TRBV6-5	TRBJ1-2	CASSYSGHGYTF
TRBV3-1	TRBJ2-7	CASSPMTSFYEQYF
TRBV12-3/TRBV12-4	TRBJ1-3	CASRDGTAGDTIYF
TRBV5-1	TRBJ2-3	CASSLTTSGTDTQYF
TRBV5-1	TRBJ2-1	CASSLTGTSDHNEQFF
TRBV7-2	TRBJ1-1	CASSSGTGNTEAFF
TRBV6-1	TRBJ1-6	CASSEVMVTNSPLHF
TRBV6-1	TRBJ1-4	CASSNRGPWEKLFF
TRBV20-1	TRBJ1-6	CSARDPERGVGSPLHF
TRBV29-1	TRBJ1-1	CSGDEGEAFF
TRBV5-4	TRBJ1-3	CASSLVGGSSGNTIYF
TRBV2	TRBJ2-7	CASGRRGKDEQYF
TRBV7-8	TRBJ2-3	CASSLLVAGGSPDTQYF
TRBV6-2/TRBV6-3	TRBJ2-1	CASSYWQGAGEQFF
TRBV7-8	TRBJ2-4	CASSLAAGGGSLAKNIQYF
TRBV6-1	TRBJ1-1	CASSTGDMNTEAFF
TRBV21-1	TRBJ2-2	CASSKDSGSLYTGELFF
TRBV5-1	TRBJ2-7	CASSVRPQVSYEQYF
TRBV24-1	TRBJ2-2	CATSDREYTGELFF
TRBV3-1	TRBJ1-5	CASSQKSNQPQHF
TRBV15	TRBJ1-4	CATSRGPPPGGEKLFF
TRBV7-2	TRBJ1-1	CASSSRGFGTEAFF
TRBV7-3	TRBJ2-1	CASSLNAGINEQFF
TRBV28	TRBJ1-2	CASRGTVYGYTF
TRBV5-6	TRBJ1-1	CASSLATGYGTEAFF
TRBV5-1	TRBJ2-2	CASSWGTGTNTGELFF
TRBV28	TRBJ2-1	CASRTRTSGYNEQFF
TRBV24-1	TRBJ1-1	CATSVCDRTNTEAFF
TRBV20-1	TRBJ2-2	CSARRRGNTGELFF
TRBV19	TRBJ1-6	CASSLKGASDSPLHF
TRBV12-3/TRBV12-4	TRBJ2-6	CASRPGTGGSGANVLTF